This T cell receptor beta chain was sequenced during a study of blood T cells in healthy people across ages. As to this clonotype: Its cognate antigen is unknown.

Trimming took 7 bases from V and 9 from J, leaving 13 bases between them. From germline, CDR1 is MNHEY and CDR2 SVGEGT. CDR3 size: 12 residues. Overall study findings and caveats: Age showed a roughly linear inverse relationship with TCR beta diversity per million T cells.

A second PCR of roughly 6 to 12 cycles used a sample-barcoded 5' primer and a J-beta primer mix. TCRdb redid the calling of the 5' RACE reads with MiXCR, one entry per CDR3 protein. The sample has roughly 1.4 million distinct CDR3 sequences; around 55% are singletons. Sequenced: blood. This chain joins TRBV6-2 or TRBV6-3 and TRBJ2-1; TRBD1 is a possible D gene (6 bases). The sequence was collected from a man between 18 and 35 years old in good health. DNA of the CDR3: TGTGCCAGCAACGCCCAGGGGCCTGAGCAGTTCTTC. Its translation: CASNAQGPEQFF.